A single T cell receptor beta chain is shown here with its context. What it recognizes is unknown. These data originate in a study of T cell responses to AZD1222 COVID-19 vaccine. Study outcomes and limitations: Females made up more of the donors, who were largely white British, and clonal diversity may have come out too low. Just a handful of people given AZD1222 tested seropositive at baseline. The reported proportion of spike-specific TCRs targeting unmutated variant regions was nearly half. Sampling that yielded the repertoires occurred only after the peak T cell response.

Here immunoSEQ multiplex PCR was the method, and the copy in TCRdb shows in-frame clones only, minus some. The sample has over 130,000 clones; 80% to 90% are singletons. Germline CDR1 WNHNN, CDR2 SYGVQD (reference sequence). The CDR3 has 15 residues. Germline trimming cut 0 bases from V and 4 bases from J; bases unmatched to any gene: 5. Source: peripheral blood, taken on day 0 of AZD1222 vaccination. This chain links TRBV10-1 with TRBJ1-1; 7 bases match TRBD1. This TCR derives from an adult in good health. The CDR3 DNA reads as TGCGCCAGCAGTGAGTCGAGGGGGCCGGTCACTGAAGCTTTCTTT. This sequence encodes CASSESRGPVTEAFF.